The entry that follows covers one T cell receptor beta chain sequence. There are a few counts of this clonotype. The antigen this receptor binds is unknown. It has no much larger one-base neighbor in the sample; base qualities were not kept. This sample stems from a study of T cells in Graves' hyperthyroidism and ophthalmopathy (dated by TCRdb to between 2018 and 2021). Concerning the study at large: Peripheral blood samples were taken at initial diagnosis, before any treatment was given. To identify TCR V-J signatures that set the groups apart, the researchers used a discovery cohort of more than 95 patients, made up of roughly 45 with Graves' ophthalmopathy and approximately 57 with stable Graves' hyperthyroidism. Once sampling was done, hyperthyroidism patients were given methimazole at a starting dose of 30 mg daily, whereas ophthalmopathy patients were given high-dose intravenous methylprednisolone. TCR Vbeta CDR3 sequencing of roughly 140 peripheral blood samples (approximately 44 ophthalmopathy, over 70 hyperthyroidism and some 17 progressor patients) is reported in the paper. In about 6 Graves' hyperthyroidism patients, the study also compared T-cell repertoires from thyroid tissue with T-cell repertoires from blood. Prospective prediction of ophthalmopathy was tested in an independent validation cohort consisting of roughly 20 hyperthyroidism patients and 15 to 17 patients who later progressed to ophthalmopathy. The 85 to 100 discovery patients were randomly split 7:3 into training and test sets. The paper as a whole reports these results and caveats: During validation, the model predicted progression to ophthalmopathy a median of approximately 6.5 months ahead of onset, with almost 71% sensitivity and 72% to 80% specificity. Blood samples also contained most of the expanded thyroid clonotypes (frequency above 0.001), which suggests that blood repertoires may reflect thyroid immune responses. In cross-validation, a model built on a 13 V-J signature told ophthalmopathy apart from stable hyperthyroidism with approximately 90% sensitivity and roughly 81% specificity, and in testing the same model reached 80%/75%. No statistical method was used to set the sample size in advance, and investigators knew the group allocation.

The TCR beta CDR3 regions were amplified from RNA transcripts. For the first round of RT-PCR on the TCR CDR3, the HTBI primer set was used together with the Qiagen OneStep RT-PCR kit. A second multiplex PCR round built the libraries, followed by size selection and purification. Libraries were sequenced paired-end with 100 bp reads on an Illumina HiSeq2000. The original methods were these. SOAPnuke was used to process the raw data, removing reads that contained adapters or uncalled bases, had a mean Phred below 15, or lacked an exact match to the constant primer or identifier. COPE v1.2.5 was used to merge high-quality paired reads, and clonotypes were defined as unique nucleotide sequences. MiTCR v1.1 was used to align clonotypes to the IMGT TRBV, TRBD and TRBJ reference segments. Analysis was restricted to V-J combinations with a frequency above 0.0001, which covered roughly 99% of repertoires. A TCS score was defined as the ratio of F50 (clonal expansion) to E x V (chaos), with BLOSUM62-based TCRdist applied between CDR3 peptides within each V-J. Welch's t-statistics and random forest reduced just over 500 V-J features to under 15, which were used in a naive Bayes classifier (R e1071). The public sequencing data were trimmed at Q25 with fastp and processed into clonotypes with MiXCR by TCRdb, which kept only in-frame beta chains. Each CDR3 protein gets just one entry, which takes the most common genes and DNA from the rows behind it. The V and J calls here are based on TCRdb, not the publication. Across this sample there are under 350,000 distinct CDR3 sequences, with roughly a fifth seen only once. The top ten clonotypes cover about 50% of the sample.

Stable Graves' hyperthyroidism was defined as no progression to ophthalmopathy during 18 months of follow-up. The hyperthyroidism patients were between 18 and 65 years old and newly diagnosed, with a disease duration of less than 2 months. Any patient with an uncontrolled infection, another autoimmune disease, pregnancy or lactation was excluded. Diagnoses were established on the basis of clinical symptoms, serum thyroxine and TRAb, thyroid ultrasound, and orbital computed tomography. Ficoll-Paque density gradient centrifugation was used to isolate PBMCs from 8 to 10 ml of fresh peripheral blood. Total RNA was extracted using Trizol reagent, and RNA quality was assessed on an Agilent 2100 Bioanalyzer. Taken from the germline V gene, the CDR1 and CDR2 loops are SQVTM and ANQGSEA. The germline ends are 4 bases apart after V is trimmed by 7 bases and J by 1 base. The CDR3, cysteine through phenylalanine, is 11 amino acids long. Only CDR3 DNA remains: 33 bases, in frame from the first base.

The TCR sequence derives from a woman aged 50 to 60 with Graves' hyperthyroidism. The material sequenced was blood. In this chain, TRBV29-1 is recombined with TRBJ2-2; no D segment can be confidently identified. The nucleotides are TGCAGCGGGCAGAACACCGGGGAGCTGTTTTTT. Its translation reads: CSGQNTGELFF.